These 21 T cell receptor beta chains share one sample of origin, sequenced in a study of cytomegalovirus exposure and HLA in healthy donors. With 60 Vbeta and 13 Jbeta primers, the PCR was carried out. The data were produced by immunoSEQ multiplex PCR, yet TCRdb's version contains in-frame clones alone and is incomplete. The sample yields 50,000 to 60,000 clones, 77% seen once. The sample consisted of PBMCs. Source of these receptors: a middle-aged woman in good health and CMV-seropositive.

The V gene is TRBV14, the J gene TRBJ2-3; unclear D gene. The CDR3 is made up of 13 amino acids. The germline V gene encodes CDR1 SGHDN and CDR2 FVKESK. With 4 bases removed from V and 6 bases from J, the gap between germline ends came to 11 bases. The CDR3 loop is CASSPYWRDTQYF. The CDR3 coding sequence is TGTGCCAGCAGCCCCTACTGGCGGGATACGCAGTATTTT.

This clone was seen once. The chain combines TRBV29-1 with TRBJ1-3; possibly TRBD1 for D (6 bases). The V end was cut by 4 bases, the J end by 0 bases, with 10 bases between. Per germline, CDR1 SQVTM and CDR2 ANQGSEA. This CDR3 is 14 amino acids long. The CDR3 DNA sequence: TGCAGCGTTGGACAGGCCGTCTCTGGAAACACCATATATTTT. Amino acids: CSVGQAVSGNTIYF.

V usage is TRBV6-5 and J usage is TRBJ2-2; D is uncertain. The CDR3 covers 15 residues. V shed 1 base and J shed 4 bases, with 10 bases lying between them. The V gene's germline CDR1 is MNHEY and CDR2 SVGAGI. CDR3 sequence: CASSYFAVGTGELFF. The CDR3, as DNA: TGTGCCAGCAGTTACTTCGCGGTGGGCACCGGGGAGCTGTTTTTT.

J is TRBJ2-7 and V is TRBV7-9, with D possibly matching TRBD2 (6 bases). Looked up from germline, CDR1 is SEHNR and CDR2 is FQNEAQ (reference sequence). V was clipped by 1 base and J by 2 bases, with 9 bases between them. This CDR3 has 14 residues. The CDR3: CASSLGGGTYEQYF. As DNA, the CDR3 is TGTGCCAGCAGCTTAGGGGGAGGTACCTACGAGCAGTACTTC.

This clone was picked up a small number of times. This chain connects TRBV6-6 to TRBJ1-2; D may be TRBD1 (6 bases). The CDR3 runs 14 residues. Germline assignment: CDR1 MNHNY and CDR2 SVGAGI (reference sequence). The V gene lost 6 bases and the J gene lost 6 bases, with 17 bases spanning the gap. Here the CDR3 reads CASSSRGLTDGYTF. CDR3 coding DNA: TGTGCCAGCAGCTCCAGGGGACTAACCGATGGCTACACCTTC.

The gene calls are TRBV20-1 and TRBJ1-1; weak D call: TRBD1 (5 bases). CDR1 and CDR2 (germline): DFQATT, SNEGSKA (reference sequence). This CDR3 is built from 11 residues. Trimming removed 6 bases at V and 3 bases at J, with 8 bases between. For the CDR3, the DNA is TGCAGTGCAAACAGGCACACTGAAGCTTTCTTT. It encodes CSANRHTEAFF.

The chain joins TRBV28 to TRBJ2-3; no firm D call. The V end lost 6 bases, the J end lost 8 bases, and 12 bases lay between the germline ends. CDR1 and CDR2 (germline): MDHEN, SYDVKM. This CDR3 contains 12 residues. DNA of the CDR3: TGTGCCAGCAGCGGCGGTCTTGTTACGCAGTATTTT. Translation gives CASSGGLVTQYF.

The count of this clone is one. The chain uses TRBV18 and TRBJ2-7, with 10 bases identical to TRBD2. This CDR3 has 16 residues. Trimming removed 2 bases from V and 4 bases from J; junction bases left unmatched: 8. Germline CDR1 reads KGHSH; CDR2 reads LQKENI. CDR3 protein: CASSPNLAGVRYEQYF. In nucleotides, the CDR3 is TGTGCCAGCTCACCAAATCTAGCGGGGGTGAGGTACGAGCAGTACTTC.

The chain has TRBV10-2 and TRBJ1-2, with 9 bases lining up with TRBD1. V lost 4 bases to trimming and J lost 4 bases; unmatched junction nucleotides: 10. CDR1 is WSHSY and CDR2 is SAAADI in the germline V gene. There are 16 residues in the CDR3. CDR3 nucleotide sequence: TGCGCCAGCAGTGGGCGACCGGGACAGGGATTCTATGGCTACACCTTC. It is translated as CASSGRPGQGFYGYTF.

This chain uses TRBV25-1 with TRBJ1-4, with 9 bases matching TRBD1. This CDR3 is built from 15 residues. After removal of 4 bases from V and 7 bases from J, the junction contained 7 bases not matched to a gene. Germline CDR1 MGHDK, CDR2 SYGVNS. The CDR3 coding sequence is TGTGCCAGCAGTGCGCCCCGGGACAGGGCTGAAAAACTGTTTTTT. Amino acids: CASSAPRDRAEKLFF.

The chain uses TRBV30 and TRBJ1-6, with 8 bases lining up with TRBD1. Trimming at V came to 6 bases and at J to 4 bases, leaving 2 bases not matched to a gene. The CDR3 has 13 amino acids. The V gene's germline CDR1 is GTSNPN and CDR2 SVGIG (reference sequence). The CDR3 DNA reads TGTGCCTGCGGGACAGGATATAATTCACCCCTCCACTTT. Amino acid sequence: CACGTGYNSPLHF. The full variable domain, with the rest looked up from reference TRBV30 and TRBJ1-6, is SQTIHQWPATLVQPVGSPLSLECTVEGTSNPNLYWYRQAAGRGLQLLFYSVGIGQISSEVPQNLSASRPQDRQFILSSKKLLLSDSGFYLCACGTGYNSPLHFGNGTRLTVT.

The rearrangement joins TRBV28 to TRBJ2-1, with D possibly TRBD2 on 6 matching bases. Germline-derived CDR1 and CDR2 are MDHEN and SYDVKM. V was pared by 3 bases and J by 7 bases, with 16 bases between. The CDR3 loop spans 15 amino acids. The CDR3 is CASSFLQPRGNEQFF. The CDR3 nucleotides read TGTGCCAGCAGTTTCCTCCAACCGCGGGGTAATGAGCAGTTCTTC.

The CDR3 region is CASSFRQGYEQYF. The DNA of the CDR3 is TGTGCCAGCAGCTTTCGACAGGGCTACGAGCAGTACTTC. The chain combines TRBV11-2 with TRBJ2-7, with 7 bases matching TRBD1. The germline CDR1 and CDR2 sequences are SGHAT and FQNNGV. After removal of 3 bases from V and 3 bases from J, the junction contained 2 bases not matched to a gene. The CDR3 has 13 residues.

This chain joins TRBV9 and TRBJ1-6; TRBD1 matches 7 bases. The CDR3 consists of 15 residues. The J segment lost 6 bases and the V segment lost 5 bases, leaving 8 bases of the junction unmatched. CDR1 and CDR2 from the germline V gene are SGDLS and YYNGEE. This CDR3 is CASSGQGESNSPLHF. The CDR3 region has the DNA TGTGCCAGCAGTGGCCAGGGGGAGAGTAATTCACCCCTCCACTTT.

The chain couples TRBV19 to TRBJ1-2, with 9 bases fitting TRBD1. This CDR3 has 13 residues. The V and J ends lost 6 bases and 6 bases, in that order; junction bases with no gene match: 5. CDR1 LNHDA and CDR2 SQIVND come from the germline V gene (reference sequence). CDR3 residues: CASSRDRVDGYTF. CDR3 bases: TGTGCCAGTAGCCGGGACAGGGTTGATGGCTACACCTTC.

This chain joins TRBV7-8 and TRBJ2-2; 9 bases are shared with TRBD2. The germline V gene encodes CDR1 SGHVS and CDR2 FQNEAQ. The ends lost 3 bases at V and 6 bases at J; junction bases unmatched: 5. The CDR3 length is 15 residues. DNA of the CDR3: TGTGCCAGCAGCTTTGGCGGGGGGGTATCCGGGGAGCTGTTTTTT. Protein sequence: CASSFGGGVSGELFF.

The V gene is TRBV11-2, the J gene TRBJ1-2, with 10 bases identical to TRBD1. V gave up 5 bases and J gave up 8 bases; unmatched junction bases: 8. The V gene's germline CDR1 is SGHAT and CDR2 FQNNGV. This CDR3 is 14 amino acids long. The CDR3 DNA reads TGTGCCAGCAGCAGGGACAGGGGCTCTCGAGGCTACACCTTC. As protein: CASSRDRGSRGYTF.

This sequence joins TRBV7-3 and TRBJ2-3; D possibly corresponds to TRBD1 (6 bases). This CDR3 comprises 13 residues. Looked up from germline, CDR1 is SGHTA and CDR2 is FQGTGA. V shed 5 bases and J shed 3 bases, with 9 bases lying between them. The CDR3 here is CASSITGTDTQYF. For the CDR3, the DNA is TGTGCCAGCAGCATTACAGGGACAGATACGCAGTATTTT.

The rearrangement joins TRBV6-1 to TRBJ1-1; D possibly corresponds to TRBD1 (5 bases). This CDR3 contains 16 residues. V shed 0 bases and J shed 2 bases, with 13 bases lying between them. Germline V gene data show CDR1 as MNHNS and CDR2 as SASEGT. The CDR3 region is CASSEAGWGANTEAFF. CDR3 in DNA: TGTGCCAGCAGTGAAGCGGGGTGGGGCGCAAACACTGAAGCTTTCTTT.

This clone has only one observation. DNA of the CDR3: TGTGCCAGTAGTATCGGGGGGGCTGTTGGCTACACCTTC. It translates to CASSIGGAVGYTF. The chain links TRBV19 to TRBJ1-2; possibly TRBD1 for D (6 bases). Trimming shortened V by 3 bases and J by 7 bases, and 12 bases separated the two germline ends. The CDR3 contains 13 residues. Germline V gene sequence: CDR1 LNHDA, CDR2 SQIVND (reference sequence).

V is TRBV5-1 and J is TRBJ2-7; 7 bases map to TRBD1. CDR3 length equals 16 residues. V lost 0 bases, J lost 0 bases, and 6 bases stayed unmatched. Germline V lookup: CDR1 SGHRS, CDR2 YFSETQ. CDR3 region: CASSLAPDRVSYEQYF. CDR3 bases: TGCGCCAGCAGCTTGGCCCCCGACAGGGTCTCCTACGAGCAGTACTTC.